This paragraph reports one T cell receptor beta chain. It lacks a known antigen. Within one base of it there is no much larger clone, and no base qualities were kept. Sequences SNHLY (CDR1) and FYNNEI (CDR2) are obtained from the germline V gene. There are 15 amino acids in the CDR3, from cysteine to phenylalanine inclusive. Left in the record is the CDR3 DNA by itself, 45 bases read in frame from the first base. The junction shows trimming of 11 bases on V and 0 bases on J, and the gene matches do not reach 5 bases of it. The sample is drawn from a study of cytomegalovirus exposure and HLA in healthy donors (dated by TCRdb to the late 2010s). About the investigation overall: According to a later analysis, one platform produced both the roughly 110 validation repertoires and the 550 to 800 repertoires of the first cohort. Besides the first cohort of 500 to 700 subjects, a separate validation cohort made up of some 110 different subjects was used. The aim of the study was to test whether cataloging public T cell receptors could identify signatures of past pathogen exposure. To predict cytomegalovirus infection status, the study brought together high-throughput TCR immunosequencing, statistical association of individual TCRs with disease status, and machine learning. General findings and caveats noted by the study authors: The validation cohort had no HLA typing available for a later analysis, so co-occurrence within that cohort was assessed over all 120 repertoires. The study listed 164 TCR beta chains as associated with cytomegalovirus. The classifier was reported to diagnose cytomegalovirus status with high specificity and sensitivity in both the original cohort and the validation cohort. The authors suggested that the approach could potentially be generalized to other disease states and immunological phenotypes. A later analysis found that TCRs clustered in the first cohort also tended to co-occur in the roughly 110 validation repertoires, with approximately 93% of cluster scores above 0. In vitro tests confirmed that a few of the cytomegalovirus-associated TCR beta chains recognize cytomegalovirus antigens. Most TCR sequences were seen in very few donors, while some public TCRs were found in many individuals.

The donors were included in the validation cohort of some 110 subjects, a group kept apart from the roughly 700-subject first cohort. Library preparation was by the immunoSEQ multiplex PCR assay. The original pipeline was this. A statistical classification framework was built for diagnosing cytomegalovirus status from the catalog of TCR beta chain sequences. TCRdb retrieved this table from immuneACCESS and kept in-frame rearrangements only. Not all clones are present; in checked studies, unresolved V genes account for under half, and no reason is known for the remainder. That table is the source of V, J and clone size, and D and trimming were worked out from the DNA. The sample includes roughly 90,000 clones, with about 85% observed a single time. The top ten clonotypes cover about 20% of the sample.

This TCR was recovered from a man in his late teens or twenties in good health and CMV-seropositive. The sequenced sample was PBMCs. The sequence links TRBV2 to TRBJ2-6; 9 bases in between match TRBD1. The DNA sequence follows: TGTGCCGGGGGACAGGGAGGCTCTGGGGCCAACGTCCTGACTTTC. Translated, this gives CAGGQGGSGANVLTF.